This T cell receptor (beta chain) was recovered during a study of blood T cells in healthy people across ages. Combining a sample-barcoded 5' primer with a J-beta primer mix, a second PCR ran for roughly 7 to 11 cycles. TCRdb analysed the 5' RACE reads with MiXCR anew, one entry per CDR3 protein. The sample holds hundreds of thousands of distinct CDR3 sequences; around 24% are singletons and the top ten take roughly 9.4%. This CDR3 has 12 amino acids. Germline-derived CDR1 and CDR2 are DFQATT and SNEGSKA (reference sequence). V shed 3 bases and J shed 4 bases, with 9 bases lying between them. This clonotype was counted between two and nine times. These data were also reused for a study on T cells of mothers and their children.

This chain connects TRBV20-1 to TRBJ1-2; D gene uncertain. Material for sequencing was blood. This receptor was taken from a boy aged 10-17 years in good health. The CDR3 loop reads CSASAGIYGYTF. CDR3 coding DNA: TGCAGTGCTAGTGCGGGAATCTATGGCTACACCTTC.